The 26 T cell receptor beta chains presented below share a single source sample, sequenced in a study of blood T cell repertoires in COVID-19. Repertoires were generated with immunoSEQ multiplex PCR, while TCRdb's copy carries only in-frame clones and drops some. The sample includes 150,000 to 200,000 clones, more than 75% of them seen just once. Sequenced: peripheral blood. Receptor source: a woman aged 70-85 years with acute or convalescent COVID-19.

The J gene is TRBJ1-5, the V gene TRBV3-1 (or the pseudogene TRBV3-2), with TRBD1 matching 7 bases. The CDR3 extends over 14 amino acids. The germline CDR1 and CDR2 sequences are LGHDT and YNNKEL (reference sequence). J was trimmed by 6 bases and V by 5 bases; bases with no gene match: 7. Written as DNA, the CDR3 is TGTGCCAGCAGCGTTAACAGGGGAAGTCAGCCCCAGCATTTT. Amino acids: CASSVNRGSQPQHF.

The CDR3 sequence is CASSQFGGANVLTF. The CDR3 DNA reads TGTGCCAGCAGCCAGTTCGGTGGGGCCAACGTCCTGACTTTC. This chain connects TRBV3-1 (or the pseudogene TRBV3-2) to TRBJ2-6, with unresolved D. Deletions cut 3 bases from V and 3 bases from J, with 6 bases between. Germline lookup yields CDR1 LGHDT and CDR2 YNNKEL (reference sequence). CDR3 size: 14 residues.

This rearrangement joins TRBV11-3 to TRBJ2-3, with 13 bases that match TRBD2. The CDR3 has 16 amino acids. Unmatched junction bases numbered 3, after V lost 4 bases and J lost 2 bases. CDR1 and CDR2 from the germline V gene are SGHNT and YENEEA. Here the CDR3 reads CASSSGTSGNTDTQYF. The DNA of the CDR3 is TGTGCCAGCAGCTCTGGGACTAGCGGGAACACAGATACGCAGTATTTT.

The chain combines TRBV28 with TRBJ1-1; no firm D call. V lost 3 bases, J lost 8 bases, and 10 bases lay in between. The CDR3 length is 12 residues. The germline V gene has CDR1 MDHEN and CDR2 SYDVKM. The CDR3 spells CASSFGRVEAFF. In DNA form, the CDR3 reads TGTGCCAGCAGTTTCGGGAGGGTCGAAGCTTTCTTT.

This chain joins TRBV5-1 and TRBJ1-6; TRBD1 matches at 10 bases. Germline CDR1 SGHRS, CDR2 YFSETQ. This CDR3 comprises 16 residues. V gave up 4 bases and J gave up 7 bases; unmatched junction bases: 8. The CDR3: CASSLAPGQGNSPLHF. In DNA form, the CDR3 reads TGCGCCAGCAGCCTGGCCCCGGGACAGGGGAATTCACCCCTCCACTTT.

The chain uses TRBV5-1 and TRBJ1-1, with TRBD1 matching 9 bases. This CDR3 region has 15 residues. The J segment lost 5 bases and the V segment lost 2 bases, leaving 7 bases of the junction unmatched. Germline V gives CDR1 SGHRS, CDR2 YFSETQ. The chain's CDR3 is CASSLVGTGFTEAFF. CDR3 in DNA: TGCGCCAGCAGCTTAGTAGGGACAGGGTTTACTGAAGCTTTCTTT.

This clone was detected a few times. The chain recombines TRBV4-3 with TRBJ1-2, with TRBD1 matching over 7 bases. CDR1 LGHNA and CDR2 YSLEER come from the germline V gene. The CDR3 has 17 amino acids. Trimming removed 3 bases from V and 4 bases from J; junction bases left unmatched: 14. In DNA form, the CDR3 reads TGCGCCAGCAGCCACCAACCATTGACAGGGACAATCTATGGCTACACCTTC. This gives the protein CASSHQPLTGTIYGYTF.

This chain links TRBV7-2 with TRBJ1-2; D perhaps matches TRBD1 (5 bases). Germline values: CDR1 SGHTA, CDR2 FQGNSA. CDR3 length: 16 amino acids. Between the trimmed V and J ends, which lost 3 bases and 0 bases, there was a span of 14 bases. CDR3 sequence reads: CASSFGGGEANYGYTF. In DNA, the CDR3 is TGTGCCAGCAGCTTCGGGGGTGGCGAAGCTAACTATGGCTACACCTTC.

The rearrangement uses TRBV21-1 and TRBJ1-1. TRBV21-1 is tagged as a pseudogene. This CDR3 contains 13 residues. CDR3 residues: CASIYGGRTEAFF. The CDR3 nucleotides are TGTGCCAGCATTTACGGGGGGCGCACTGAAGCTTTCTTT.

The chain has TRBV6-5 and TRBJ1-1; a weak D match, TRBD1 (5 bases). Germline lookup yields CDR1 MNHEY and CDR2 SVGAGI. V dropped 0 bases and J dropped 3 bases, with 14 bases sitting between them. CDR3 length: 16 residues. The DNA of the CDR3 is TGTGCCAGCAGTTACTCGATTGGGGCTGGGGACACTGAAGCTTTCTTT. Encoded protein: CASSYSIGAGDTEAFF.

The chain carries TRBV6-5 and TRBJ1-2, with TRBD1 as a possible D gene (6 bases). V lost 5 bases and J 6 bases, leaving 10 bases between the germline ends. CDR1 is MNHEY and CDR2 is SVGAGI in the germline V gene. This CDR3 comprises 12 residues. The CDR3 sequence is CASSPTGNGYTF. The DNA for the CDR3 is TGTGCCAGCAGTCCTACAGGGAATGGCTACACCTTC.

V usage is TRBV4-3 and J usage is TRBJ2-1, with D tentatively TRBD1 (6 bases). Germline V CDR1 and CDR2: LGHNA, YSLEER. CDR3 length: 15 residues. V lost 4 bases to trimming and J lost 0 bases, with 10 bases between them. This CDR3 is CASSPRGSSYNEQFF. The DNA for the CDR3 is TGCGCCAGCAGCCCCAGGGGCAGCTCCTACAATGAGCAGTTCTTC.

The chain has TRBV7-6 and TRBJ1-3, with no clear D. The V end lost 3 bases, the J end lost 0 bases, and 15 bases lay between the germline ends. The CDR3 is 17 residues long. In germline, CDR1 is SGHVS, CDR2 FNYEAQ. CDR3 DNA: TGTGCCAGCAGCTTTGATTACGCGGAGGGCTCTGGAAACACCATATATTTT. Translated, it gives CASSFDYAEGSGNTIYF.

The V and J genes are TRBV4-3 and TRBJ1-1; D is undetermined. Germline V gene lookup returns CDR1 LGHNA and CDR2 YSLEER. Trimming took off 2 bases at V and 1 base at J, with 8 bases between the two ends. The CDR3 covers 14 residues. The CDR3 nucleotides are TGCGCCAGCAGCCAATATGTCCCGAACACTGAAGCTTTCTTT. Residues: CASSQYVPNTEAFF.

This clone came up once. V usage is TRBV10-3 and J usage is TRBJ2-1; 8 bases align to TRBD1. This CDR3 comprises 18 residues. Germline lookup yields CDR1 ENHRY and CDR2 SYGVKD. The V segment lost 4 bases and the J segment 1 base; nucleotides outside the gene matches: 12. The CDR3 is CAISGATGETSSYNEQFF. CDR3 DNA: TGTGCCATCAGTGGCGCGACAGGGGAAACCTCATCCTACAATGAGCAGTTCTTC.

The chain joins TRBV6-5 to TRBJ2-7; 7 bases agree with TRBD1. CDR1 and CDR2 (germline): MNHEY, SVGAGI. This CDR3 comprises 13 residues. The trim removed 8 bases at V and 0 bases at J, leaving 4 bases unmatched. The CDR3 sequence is CASRDRGSYEQYF. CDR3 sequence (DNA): TGTGCCAGCCGGGACAGAGGCTCCTACGAGCAGTACTTC.

This CDR3 reads CATSRDRGPADTQYF. CDR3 nucleotide sequence: TGTGCCACCAGCAGAGACAGGGGGCCGGCAGATACGCAGTATTTT. This chain links TRBV15 with TRBJ2-3; the match to TRBD1 covers 8 bases. The CDR3 is made up of 15 amino acids. With V trimmed by 0 bases and J by 4 bases, 3 bases remained unmatched. Germline V gene sequence: CDR1 LNHNV, CDR2 YYDKDF (reference sequence). The complete variable domain, with remaining parts taken from reference TRBV15 and TRBJ2-3, reads DAMVIQNPRYQVTQFGKPVTLSCSQTLNHNVMYWYQQKSSQAPKLLFHYYDKDFNNEADTPDNFQSRRPNTSFCFLDIRSPGLGDTAMYLCATSRDRGPADTQYFGPGTRLTVL.

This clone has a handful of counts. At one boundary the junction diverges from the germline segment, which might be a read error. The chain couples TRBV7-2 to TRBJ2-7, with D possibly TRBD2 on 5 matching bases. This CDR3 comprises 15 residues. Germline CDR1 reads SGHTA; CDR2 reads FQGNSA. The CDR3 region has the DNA TGTGCCAGCAGCTTAACGCATTCCAGCGGTCCCAGACCTCTTTTC. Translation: CASSLTHSSGPRPLF. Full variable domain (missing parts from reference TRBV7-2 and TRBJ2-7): GAGVSQSPSNKVTEKGKDVELRCDPISGHTALYWYRQSLGQGLEFLIYFQGNSAPDKSGLPSDRFSAERTGGSVSTLTIQRTQQEDSAVYLCASSLTHSSGPRPLFGPGTRLTVT.

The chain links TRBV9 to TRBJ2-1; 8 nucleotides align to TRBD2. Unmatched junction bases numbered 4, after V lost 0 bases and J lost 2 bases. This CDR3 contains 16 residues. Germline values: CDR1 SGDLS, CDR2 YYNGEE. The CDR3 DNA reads TGTGCCAGCAGCGTAGCGGGAGGGGGGACCTACAATGAGCAGTTCTTC. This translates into CASSVAGGGTYNEQFF. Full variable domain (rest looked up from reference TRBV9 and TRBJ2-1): DSGVTQTPKHLITATGQRVTLRCSPRSGDLSVYWYQQSLDQGLQFLIQYYNGEERAKGNILERFSAQQFPDLHSELNLSSLELGDSALYFCASSVAGGGTYNEQFFGPGTRLTVL.

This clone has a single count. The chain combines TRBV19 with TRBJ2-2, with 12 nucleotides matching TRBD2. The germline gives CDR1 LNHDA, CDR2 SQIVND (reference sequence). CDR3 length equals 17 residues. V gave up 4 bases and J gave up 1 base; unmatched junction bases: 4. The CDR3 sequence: CASSKPGLAGNTGELFF. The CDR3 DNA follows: TGTGCCAGTAGTAAGCCGGGACTAGCGGGGAACACCGGGGAGCTGTTTTTT.

DNA for the CDR3: TGTGCCAGCAGTCCTGGGACAGGGCGAGGCACCGGGGAGCTGTTTTTT. Its protein is CASSPGTGRGTGELFF. The genes are TRBV6-6 and TRBJ2-2; the match to TRBD1 covers 9 bases. V gave up 5 bases and J gave up 4 bases; unmatched junction bases: 8. Per the germline V gene, CDR1 is MNHNY and CDR2 is SVGAGI (reference sequence). This CDR3 contains 16 residues.

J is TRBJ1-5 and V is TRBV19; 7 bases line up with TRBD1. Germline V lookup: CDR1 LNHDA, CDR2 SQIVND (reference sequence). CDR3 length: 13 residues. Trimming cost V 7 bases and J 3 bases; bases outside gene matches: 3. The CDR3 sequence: CASKDRDNQPQHF. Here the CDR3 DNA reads TGTGCCAGTAAAGACAGGGACAATCAGCCCCAGCATTTT. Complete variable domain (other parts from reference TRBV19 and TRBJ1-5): DGGITQSPKYLFRKEGQNVTLSCEQNLNHDAMYWYRQDPGQGLRLIYYSQIVNDFQKGDIAEGYSVSREKKESFPLTVTSAQKNPTAFYLCASKDRDNQPQHFGDGTRLSIL.

The CDR3 sequence: CASSYGAYGYTF. CDR3 DNA: TGTGCCAGCAGTTATGGGGCCTATGGCTACACCTTC. This sequence joins TRBV6-5 and TRBJ1-2; possible D gene TRBD1, 5 bases. Trimming took off 3 bases at V and 4 bases at J, with 6 bases between the two ends. CDR1 and CDR2 from the germline V gene are MNHEY and SVGAGI. The CDR3 consists of 12 residues.

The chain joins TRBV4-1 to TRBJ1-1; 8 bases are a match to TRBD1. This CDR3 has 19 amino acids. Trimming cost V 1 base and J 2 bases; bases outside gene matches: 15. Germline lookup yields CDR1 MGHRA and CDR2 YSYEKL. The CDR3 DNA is TGCGCCAGCAGCCAAGGGTGGCCAGGGGGCCGTCAAATCAACACTGAAGCTTTCTTT. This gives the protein CASSQGWPGGRQINTEAFF.

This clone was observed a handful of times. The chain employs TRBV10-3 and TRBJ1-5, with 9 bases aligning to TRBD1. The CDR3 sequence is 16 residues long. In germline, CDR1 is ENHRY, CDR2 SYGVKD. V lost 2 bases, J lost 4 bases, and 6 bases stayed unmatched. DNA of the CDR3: TGTGCCATCAGTGAGGCAGGACAGGGGATGAATCAGCCCCAGCATTTT. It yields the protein CAISEAGQGMNQPQHF.

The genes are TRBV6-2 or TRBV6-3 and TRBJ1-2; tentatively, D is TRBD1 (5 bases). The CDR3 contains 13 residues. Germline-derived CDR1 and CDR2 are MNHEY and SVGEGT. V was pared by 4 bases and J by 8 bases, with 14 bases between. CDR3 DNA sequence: TGTGCCAGCAGTTTAGGCTCCTGGGGCGGCTACACCTTC. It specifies CASSLGSWGGYTF.